This TCR beta chain originates from a study of blood T cell repertoires in COVID-19. Sequencing used immunoSEQ multiplex PCR; TCRdb keeps in-frame clones, though not all of them. The sample records approximately 200,000 clones, about 81% being singletons. Per the germline V gene, CDR1 is MNHEY and CDR2 is SVGEGT. V lost 2 bases and J 0 bases, leaving 8 bases between the germline ends. The CDR3 sequence is 15 residues long. Sequencing input: peripheral blood. The genes are TRBV6-2 or TRBV6-3 and TRBJ1-3; D gene unclear. The origin of this receptor is a woman of 80 years or more with COVID-19, enrolled during active disease. The CDR3 loop is CASSYRGHSGNTIYF. The CDR3 region has the DNA TGTGCCAGCAGTTACCGCGGCCACTCTGGAAACACCATATATTTT.